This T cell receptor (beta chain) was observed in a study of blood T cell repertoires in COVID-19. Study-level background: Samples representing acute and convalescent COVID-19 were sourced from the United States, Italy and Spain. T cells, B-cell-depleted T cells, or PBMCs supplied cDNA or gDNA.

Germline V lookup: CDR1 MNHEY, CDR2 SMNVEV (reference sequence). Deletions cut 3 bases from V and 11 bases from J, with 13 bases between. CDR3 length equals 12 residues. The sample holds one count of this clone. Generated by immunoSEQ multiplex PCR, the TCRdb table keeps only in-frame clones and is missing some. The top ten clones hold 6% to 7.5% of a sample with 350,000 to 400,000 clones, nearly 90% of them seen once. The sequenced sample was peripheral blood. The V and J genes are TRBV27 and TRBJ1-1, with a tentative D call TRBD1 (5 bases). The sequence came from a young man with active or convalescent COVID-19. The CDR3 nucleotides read TGTGCCAGCAGTTTTTTAGGGGCTCGGGCTTTCTTT. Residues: CASSFLGARAFF.